This T cell receptor (beta chain) appears in the sequencing data of a study of blood T cell repertoires in COVID-19. Overall study: The United States, Italy and Spain provided the acute and convalescent COVID-19 samples. Sources were T cells, B-cell-depleted T cells, or PBMCs; the material itself was cDNA or gDNA.

This clone was counted between two and nine times. As originally analysed: Amplification of reference gene primers was used by the study to estimate nucleated cell counts. Data came from immunoSEQ multiplex PCR; TCRdb stores just in-frame clones and leaves some out. V, J and clone size are those of that table, while D and trimming were read from the DNA. The profile shows some 130,000 clones, 78% of them singletons. The TCR originated in a man in his fifties or sixties who had recovered from COVID-19. Sequencing was performed on peripheral blood.

The DNA for the CDR3 is TGTGCCAGCAGAAAAGCGGGGGGGCTGCCCCTGTACTTC. Its translation: CASRKAGGLPLYF. The rearrangement links TRBV28 to TRBJ2-5; 10 bases are a match to TRBD2. The V gene end was trimmed by 6 bases and the J gene end by 13 bases; junction bases not matched to a gene: 11. CDR3 length: 13 amino acids. Per the germline V gene, CDR1 is MDHEN and CDR2 is SYDVKM.